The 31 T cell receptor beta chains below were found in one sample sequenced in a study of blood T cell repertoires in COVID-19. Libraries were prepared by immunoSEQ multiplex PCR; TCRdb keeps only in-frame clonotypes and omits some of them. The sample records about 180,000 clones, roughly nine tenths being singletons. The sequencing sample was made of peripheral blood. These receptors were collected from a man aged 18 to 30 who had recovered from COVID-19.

The CDR3 loop is CASSPDRGGTEAFF. The CDR3 coding sequence is TGTGCCAGCAGCCCGGACAGGGGTGGAACTGAAGCTTTCTTT. The rearrangement uses TRBV3-1 (or the pseudogene TRBV3-2) and TRBJ1-1; 9 bases agree with TRBD1. This CDR3 contains 14 residues. CDR1 is LGHDT and CDR2 is YNNKEL in the germline V gene (reference sequence). With V trimmed by 4 bases and J by 5 bases, 5 bases remained unmatched.

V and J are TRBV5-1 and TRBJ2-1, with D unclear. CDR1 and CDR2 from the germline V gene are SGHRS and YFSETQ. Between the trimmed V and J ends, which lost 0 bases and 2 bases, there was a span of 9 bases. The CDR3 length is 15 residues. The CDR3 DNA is TGCGCCAGCAGCTTGGGGAGCAGTGCCTACAATGAGCAGTTCTTC. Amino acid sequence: CASSLGSSAYNEQFF.

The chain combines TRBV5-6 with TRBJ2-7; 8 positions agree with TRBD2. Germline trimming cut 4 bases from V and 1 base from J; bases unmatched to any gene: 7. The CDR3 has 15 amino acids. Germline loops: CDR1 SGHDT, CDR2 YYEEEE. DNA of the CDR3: TGTGCCAGCAGCCCGGGGGGACTAGAGTCCTACGAGCAGTACTTC. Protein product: CASSPGGLESYEQYF.

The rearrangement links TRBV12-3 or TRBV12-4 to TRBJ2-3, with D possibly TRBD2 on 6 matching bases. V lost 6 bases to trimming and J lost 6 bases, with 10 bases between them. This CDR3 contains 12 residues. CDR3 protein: CASSGLMDTQYF. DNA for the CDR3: TGTGCCAGCAGCGGACTAATGGATACGCAGTATTTT.

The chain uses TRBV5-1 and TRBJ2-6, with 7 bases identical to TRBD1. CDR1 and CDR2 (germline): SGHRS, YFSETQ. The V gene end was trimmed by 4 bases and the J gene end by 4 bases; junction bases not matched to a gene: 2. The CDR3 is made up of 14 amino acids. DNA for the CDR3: TGCGCCAGCAGCCGGACAGGCGGGGCCAACGTCCTGACTTTC. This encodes CASSRTGGANVLTF.

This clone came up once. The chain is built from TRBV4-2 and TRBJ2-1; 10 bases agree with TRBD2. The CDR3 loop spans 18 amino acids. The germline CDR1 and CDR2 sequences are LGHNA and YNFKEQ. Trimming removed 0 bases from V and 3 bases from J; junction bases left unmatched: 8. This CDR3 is CASSQDTPGLAIYNEQFF. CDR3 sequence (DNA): TGTGCCAGCAGCCAAGATACCCCGGGACTAGCGATCTACAATGAGCAGTTCTTC.

The CDR3 region is CASTVGRLPIGELFF. The CDR3 region has the DNA TGTGCCAGCACCGTGGGAAGACTACCAATCGGGGAGCTGTTTTTT. V is TRBV3-1 (or the pseudogene TRBV3-2) and J is TRBJ2-2, with D possibly TRBD2 on 5 matching bases. Trimming removed 7 bases at V and 7 bases at J, with 19 bases between. CDR1 and CDR2 (germline): LGHDT, YNNKEL (reference sequence). CDR3 length equals 15 residues.

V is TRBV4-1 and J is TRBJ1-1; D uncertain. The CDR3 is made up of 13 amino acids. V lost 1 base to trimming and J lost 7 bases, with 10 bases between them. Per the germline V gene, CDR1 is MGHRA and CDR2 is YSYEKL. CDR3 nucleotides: TGCGCCAGCAGCCAAGTGGGCCTCAATGAAGCTTTCTTT. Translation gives CASSQVGLNEAFF.

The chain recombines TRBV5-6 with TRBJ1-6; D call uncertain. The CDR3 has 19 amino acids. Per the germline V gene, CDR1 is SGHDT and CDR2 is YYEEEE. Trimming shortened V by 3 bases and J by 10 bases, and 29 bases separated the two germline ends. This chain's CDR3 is CASSYSGSTKKSRGSPLHF. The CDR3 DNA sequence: TGTGCCAGCAGCTACAGCGGGTCTACCAAAAAGTCGCGAGGGTCACCCCTCCACTTT.

DNA for the CDR3: TGCGCCAGCAGGTGGGACTCTAATGAAAAACTGTTTTTT. It encodes CASRWDSNEKLFF. This chain joins TRBV5-1 and TRBJ1-4; maybe TRBD1 (5 bases). The CDR3 has 13 amino acids. Trimming removed 5 bases from V and 3 bases from J, with 8 bases in between. Germline CDR1 SGHRS, CDR2 YFSETQ.

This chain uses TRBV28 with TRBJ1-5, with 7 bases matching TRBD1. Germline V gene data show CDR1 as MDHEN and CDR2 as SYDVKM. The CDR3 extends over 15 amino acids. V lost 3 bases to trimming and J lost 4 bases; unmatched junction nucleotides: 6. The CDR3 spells CASSLSLGQNQPQHF. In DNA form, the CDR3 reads TGTGCCAGCAGTTTGAGTTTGGGACAGAATCAGCCCCAGCATTTT.

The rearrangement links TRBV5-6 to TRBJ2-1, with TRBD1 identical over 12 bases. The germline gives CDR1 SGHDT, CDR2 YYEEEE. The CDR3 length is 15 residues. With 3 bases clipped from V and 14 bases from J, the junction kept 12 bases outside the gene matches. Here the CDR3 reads CASSSGTGGWMEEFF. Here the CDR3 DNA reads TGTGCCAGCAGCTCCGGGACAGGGGGCTGGATGGAGGAGTTCTTC.

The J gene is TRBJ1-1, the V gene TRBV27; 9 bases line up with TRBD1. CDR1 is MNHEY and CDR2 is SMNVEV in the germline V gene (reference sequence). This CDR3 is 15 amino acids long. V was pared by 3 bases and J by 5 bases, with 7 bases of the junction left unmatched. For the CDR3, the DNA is TGTGCCAGCAGTTTCCTCGGACAGGGGAGGACTGAAGCTTTCTTT. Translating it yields CASSFLGQGRTEAFF.

The CDR3 region has the DNA TGTGCCAGCAGCACAGTAAACAGGGCCACAGATACGCAGTATTTT. Protein: CASSTVNRATDTQYF. This rearrangement joins TRBV7-2 to TRBJ2-3; D is perhaps TRBD1 (6 bases). Germline CDR1 reads SGHTA; CDR2 reads FQGNSA. This CDR3 has 15 amino acids. V was shortened by 5 bases and J by 2 bases, with 14 bases between the two germline ends.

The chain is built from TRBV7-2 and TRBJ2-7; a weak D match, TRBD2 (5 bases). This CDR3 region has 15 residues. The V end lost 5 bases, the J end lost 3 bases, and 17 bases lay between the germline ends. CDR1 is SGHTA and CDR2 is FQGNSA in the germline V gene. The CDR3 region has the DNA TGTGCCAGCAGCCCCGACCTTGGGAGACACTACGAGCAGTACTTC. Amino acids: CASSPDLGRHYEQYF.

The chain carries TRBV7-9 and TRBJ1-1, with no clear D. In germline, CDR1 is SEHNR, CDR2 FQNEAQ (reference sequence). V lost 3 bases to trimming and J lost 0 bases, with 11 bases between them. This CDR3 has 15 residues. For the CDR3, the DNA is TGTGCCAGCAGCTTCTCCCAACGCGTGAACACTGAAGCTTTCTTT. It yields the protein CASSFSQRVNTEAFF.

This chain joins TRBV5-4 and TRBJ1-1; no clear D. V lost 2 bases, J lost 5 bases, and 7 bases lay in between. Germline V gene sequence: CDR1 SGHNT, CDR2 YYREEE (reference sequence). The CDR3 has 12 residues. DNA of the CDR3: TGTGCCAGCAGCTTCGGAGGAACTGAAGCTTTCTTT. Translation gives CASSFGGTEAFF.

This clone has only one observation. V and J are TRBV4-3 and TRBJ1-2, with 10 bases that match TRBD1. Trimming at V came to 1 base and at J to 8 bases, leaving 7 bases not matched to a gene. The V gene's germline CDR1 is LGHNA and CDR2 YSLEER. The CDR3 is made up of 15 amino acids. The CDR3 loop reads CASSQGDRGREGYTF. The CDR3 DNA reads TGCGCCAGCAGCCAAGGGGACAGGGGAAGGGAGGGCTACACCTTC.

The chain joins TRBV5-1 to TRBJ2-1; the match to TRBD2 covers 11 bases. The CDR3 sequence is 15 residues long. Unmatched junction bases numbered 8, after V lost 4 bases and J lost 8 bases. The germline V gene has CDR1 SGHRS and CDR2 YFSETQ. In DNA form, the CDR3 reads TGCGCCAGCAGCGGTACTAGCGGGAGAATAGATGAGCAGTTCTTC. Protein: CASSGTSGRIDEQFF.

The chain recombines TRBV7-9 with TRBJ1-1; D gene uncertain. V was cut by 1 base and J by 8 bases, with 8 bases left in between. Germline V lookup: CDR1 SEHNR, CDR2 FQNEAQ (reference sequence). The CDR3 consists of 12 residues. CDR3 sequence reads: CASSLEIREAFF. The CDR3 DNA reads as TGTGCCAGCAGCTTAGAAATTCGGGAAGCTTTCTTT.

The chain's CDR3 is CASSLVDNEQFF. The CDR3 DNA reads as TGTGCCAGCAGCTTAGTAGACAATGAGCAGTTCTTC. The chain employs TRBV7-9 and TRBJ2-1; D not resolved. CDR1 is SEHNR and CDR2 is FQNEAQ in the germline V gene (reference sequence). Trimming removed 1 base at V and 5 bases at J, with 3 bases between. The CDR3 has 12 amino acids.

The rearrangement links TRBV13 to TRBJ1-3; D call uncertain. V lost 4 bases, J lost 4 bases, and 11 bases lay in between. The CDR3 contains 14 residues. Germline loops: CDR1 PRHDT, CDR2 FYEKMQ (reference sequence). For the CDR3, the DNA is TGTGCCAGCAGCTCCCTCGGCGGGGGAAACACCATATATTTT. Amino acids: CASSSLGGGNTIYF.

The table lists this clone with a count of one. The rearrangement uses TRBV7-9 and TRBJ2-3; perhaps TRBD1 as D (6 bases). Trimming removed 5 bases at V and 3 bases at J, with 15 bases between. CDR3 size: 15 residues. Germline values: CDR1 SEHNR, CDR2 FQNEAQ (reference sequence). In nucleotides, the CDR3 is TGTGCCAGCAGCGGTACTCTACAGGGAACAGATACGCAGTATTTT. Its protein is CASSGTLQGTDTQYF.

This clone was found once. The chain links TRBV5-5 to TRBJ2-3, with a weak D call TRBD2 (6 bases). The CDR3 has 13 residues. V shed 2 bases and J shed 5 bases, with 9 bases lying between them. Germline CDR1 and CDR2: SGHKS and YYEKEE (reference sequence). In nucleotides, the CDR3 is TGTGCCAGCAGCTTCGGGGGACTAGATACGCAGTATTTT. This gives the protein CASSFGGLDTQYF.

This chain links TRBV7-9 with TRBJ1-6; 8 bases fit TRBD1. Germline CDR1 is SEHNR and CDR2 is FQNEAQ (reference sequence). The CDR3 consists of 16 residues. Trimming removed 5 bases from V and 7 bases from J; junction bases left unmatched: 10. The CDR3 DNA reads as TGTGCCAGCAGCGTCGCCGGGACAGGCCGGAATTCACCCCTCCACTTT. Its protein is CASSVAGTGRNSPLHF.

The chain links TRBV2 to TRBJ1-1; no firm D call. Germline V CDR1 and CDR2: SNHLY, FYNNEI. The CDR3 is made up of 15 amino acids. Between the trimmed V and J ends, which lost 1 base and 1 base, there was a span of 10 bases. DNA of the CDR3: TGTGCCAGCAGTGAAGTGGGAGCCGAGAACACTGAAGCTTTCTTT. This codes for CASSEVGAENTEAFF.

The CDR3 loop is CASRVTGVTGELFF. CDR3 coding DNA: TGTGCCAGCAGAGTGACAGGAGTCACCGGGGAGCTGTTTTTT. This chain joins TRBV6-5 and TRBJ2-2, with D possibly being TRBD1 (6 bases). The CDR3 runs 14 residues. CDR1 MNHEY and CDR2 SVGAGI come from the germline V gene. The germline V and J ends were trimmed by 6 bases and 4 bases, with 12 bases remaining between them.

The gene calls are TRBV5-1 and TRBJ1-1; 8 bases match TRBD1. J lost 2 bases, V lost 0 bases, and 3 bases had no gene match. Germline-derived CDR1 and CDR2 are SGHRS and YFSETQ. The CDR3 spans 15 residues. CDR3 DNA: TGCGCCAGCAGCTTGGAGGGACAGGTTAACACTGAAGCTTTCTTT. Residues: CASSLEGQVNTEAFF.

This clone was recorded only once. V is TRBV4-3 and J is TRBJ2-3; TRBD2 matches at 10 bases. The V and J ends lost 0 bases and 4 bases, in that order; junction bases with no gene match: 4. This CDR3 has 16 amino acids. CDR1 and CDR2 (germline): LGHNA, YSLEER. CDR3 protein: CASSQDTSGTADTQYF. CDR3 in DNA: TGCGCCAGCAGCCAAGATACTAGCGGGACCGCAGATACGCAGTATTTT.

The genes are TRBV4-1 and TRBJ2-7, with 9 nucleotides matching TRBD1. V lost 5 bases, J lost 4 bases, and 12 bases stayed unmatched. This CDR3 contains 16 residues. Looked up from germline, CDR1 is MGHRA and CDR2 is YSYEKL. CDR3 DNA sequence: TGCGCCAGCAGCGGACGATACAGGGGGCAAGAATACGAGCAGTACTTC. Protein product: CASSGRYRGQEYEQYF.

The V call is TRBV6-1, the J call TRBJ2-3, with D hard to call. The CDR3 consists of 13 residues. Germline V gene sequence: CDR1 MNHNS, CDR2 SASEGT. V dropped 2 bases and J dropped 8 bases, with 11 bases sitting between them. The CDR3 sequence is CASSELRPGTQYF. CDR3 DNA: TGTGCCAGCAGTGAATTGAGGCCGGGTACGCAGTATTTT.